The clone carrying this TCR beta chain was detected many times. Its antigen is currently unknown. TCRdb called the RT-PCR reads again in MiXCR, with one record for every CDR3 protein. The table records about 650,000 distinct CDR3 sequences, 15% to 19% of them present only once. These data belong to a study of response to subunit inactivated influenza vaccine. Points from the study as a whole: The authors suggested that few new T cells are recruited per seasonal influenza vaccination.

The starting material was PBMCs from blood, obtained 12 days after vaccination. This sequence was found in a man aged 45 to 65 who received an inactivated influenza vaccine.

In DNA form, the CDR3 reads TGCAGCGTTCCCCGCGACAGGGGCTGGAACACCGGGGAGCTGTTTTTT. This encodes CSVPRDRGWNTGELFF. This chain links TRBV29-1 with TRBJ2-2; 8 nucleotides line up with TRBD1. V dropped 5 bases and J dropped 1; count of bases not matched to a gene: 9. In germline, CDR1 is SQVTM, CDR2 ANQGSEA. This CDR3 has 16 amino acids.